Below, 3 T cell receptor beta chains from the same sample are listed, as sequenced in a study of blood T cells in healthy people across ages. Using a J-beta primer mix together with a sample-barcoded 5' primer, a second PCR was run for about 7 to 12 cycles. Using its own MiXCR run on the 5' RACE reads, TCRdb lists one record per CDR3 protein. Of just under 550,000 distinct CDR3 sequences listed, approximately 25% are singletons. The same sample was also studied in work on T cells of mothers and their children.

The sample consisted of blood. These receptors all stem from a boy under 18 in good health.

This clonotype was found a few times. The chain is built from TRBV28 and TRBJ1-1, with D possibly matching TRBD1 (6 bases). Trimming pared 8 bases from V and 3 bases from J, leaving 16 bases between. Germline V gene lookup returns CDR1 MDHEN and CDR2 SYDVKM. The CDR3 contains 14 residues. The CDR3 sequence is CASGGGDGYTEAFF. The CDR3 DNA follows: TGTGCCAGCGGAGGGGGGGACGGTTACACTGAAGCTTTCTTT.

This clonotype was seen a handful of times. The gene calls are TRBV6-6 and TRBJ1-5, with D tentatively TRBD1 (5 bases). Trimming cost V 1 base and J 3 bases, with 13 bases left between them. The V gene's germline CDR1 is MNHNY and CDR2 SVGAGI (reference sequence). CDR3 length: 16 amino acids. CDR3 sequence reads: CASSYLGPRPNQPQHF. The CDR3 nucleotides read TGTGCCAGCAGTTACTTGGGACCGAGGCCCAATCAGCCCCAGCATTTT.

The chain recombines TRBV29-1 with TRBJ2-7, with 12 bases aligning to TRBD2. The CDR3 sequence is 14 residues long. The V and J ends lost 6 bases and 3 bases, in that order; junction bases with no gene match: 6. The germline gives CDR1 SQVTM, CDR2 ANQGSEA. This chain's CDR3 is CSVRTSGTGYEQYF. CDR3 nucleotide sequence: TGCAGCGTAAGGACTAGCGGGACAGGCTACGAGCAGTACTTC.